The present T cell receptor beta chain was sequenced within a study of T cells in Graves' hyperthyroidism and ophthalmopathy (dated by TCRdb to 2018 to 2020). Study-level background: Peripheral blood samples were taken at the time of initial diagnosis, prior to any treatment. TCR V-J signatures able to tell the groups apart were searched for in a discovery cohort of 90 to 100 patients, of whom fewer than 45 had Graves' ophthalmopathy and around 57 had stable Graves' hyperthyroidism. Whether ophthalmopathy could be predicted prospectively was tested in an independent validation cohort made up of 18 hyperthyroidism patients plus 17 patients who later progressed to ophthalmopathy. The 100 or so discovery patients were randomly split 7:3 into training and test sets. Thyroid tissue and blood T-cell repertoires from about six Graves' hyperthyroidism patients were also compared in the study. Once sampling was done, hyperthyroidism patients were given methimazole at a starting dose of 30 mg daily, whereas ophthalmopathy patients were given high-dose intravenous methylprednisolone. According to the paper, TCR Vbeta CDR3 sequencing was carried out on 135 peripheral blood samples, which came from under 50 ophthalmopathy, under 80 hyperthyroidism and some 17 progressor patients.

This clonotype came up many times. Its antigen remains undetermined. Base qualities are not recorded, but no much larger clone differs from it by a single base. Per the germline V gene, MDHEN is the CDR1 and SYDVKM is the CDR2. Reading from cysteine to phenylalanine, the CDR3 counts 14 amino acids. The DNA shown is the 42-base CDR3, in frame from base 1. V and J lose 7 bases and 1 base, and a span of 10 bases separates them. The TCR beta CDR3 regions were amplified from the RNA transcripts. The TCR CDR3 was subjected to a first round of RT-PCR using the HTBI primer set and the Qiagen OneStep RT-PCR kit. A second multiplex PCR round built the libraries, followed by size selection and purification. Paired-end sequencing of the libraries was performed with 100 bp reads on an Illumina HiSeq2000. As for how the authors treated the data: SOAPnuke was used to process the raw data, with reads discarded if the reads contained adapters or uncalled bases, had a mean Phred below 15, or lacked an exact constant-primer or identifier match. High-quality paired reads were merged using COPE v1.2.5, and each unique nucleotide sequence was defined as a clonotype. MiTCR v1.1 was used to align clonotypes to the IMGT TRBV, TRBD and TRBJ reference segments. The analysis was restricted to V-J combinations with a frequency above 0.0001, which together covered 98% to 99.2% of the repertoires. The TCS score was defined as the ratio of F50 (clonal expansion) to E x V (chaos), calculated using BLOSUM62-based TCRdist between CDR3 peptides within each V-J. Welch's t-statistics and random forest reduced roughly 540 V-J features to roughly 13, which were used in a naive Bayes classifier (R e1071). TCRdb redid the processing of the public reads, applying fastp at Q25 and MiXCR, and retained in-frame beta chains. Every distinct CDR3 protein forms one entry, paired with its most common genes and DNA. The authors' filters were not applied to this entry. The sample table contains more than 350,000 distinct CDR3 sequences; only one count was recorded for 17% of them. Roughly 35% of the sample is held by the ten biggest clonotypes.

The hyperthyroidism patients were between 18 and 65 years old and newly diagnosed, with a disease duration of less than 2 months. Exclusion was applied to patients with uncontrolled infections, other autoimmune diseases, pregnancy or lactation. Diagnoses were based on clinical symptoms, serum thyroxine and TRAb, thyroid ultrasound and orbital computed tomography. Blood from progressor patients was collected at the time of first diagnosis with hyperthyroidism, before any ophthalmopathy symptoms had appeared. Ficoll-Paque density gradient centrifugation was used to isolate PBMCs from about 9.4 ml of fresh peripheral blood. Progressor patients were first diagnosed with Graves' hyperthyroidism and then developed ophthalmopathy during follow-up. Trizol reagent was used to extract total RNA, and RNA quality was then checked on an Agilent 2100 Bioanalyzer. General study outcomes and caveats: In validation, progression to ophthalmopathy was predicted by the model with 70.59% sensitivity and 72.22% specificity, a median of around 6.5 months before onset. In cross-validation, a model built on a 13 V-J signature told ophthalmopathy apart from stable hyperthyroidism with approximately 90% sensitivity and 81% to 82% specificity, and in testing the same model reached 80%/75%. Most expanded thyroid clonotypes (frequency above 0.001) were also detected in blood, suggesting blood repertoires may reflect thyroid immune responses. No statistical method was used to fix the sample size in advance, and group allocation was not hidden from the investigators.

The V and J genes are TRBV28 and TRBJ2-2, with TRBD1 perhaps the D gene, on 6 matching bases. The clonotype originates from a woman in her thirties with Graves' hyperthyroidism that later progressed to Graves' ophthalmopathy. Input material: blood. The DNA sequence is as follows: TGTGCCAGCACTATAGGGGGGAACACCGGGGAGCTGTTTTTT. Translated, it reads CASTIGGNTGELFF.